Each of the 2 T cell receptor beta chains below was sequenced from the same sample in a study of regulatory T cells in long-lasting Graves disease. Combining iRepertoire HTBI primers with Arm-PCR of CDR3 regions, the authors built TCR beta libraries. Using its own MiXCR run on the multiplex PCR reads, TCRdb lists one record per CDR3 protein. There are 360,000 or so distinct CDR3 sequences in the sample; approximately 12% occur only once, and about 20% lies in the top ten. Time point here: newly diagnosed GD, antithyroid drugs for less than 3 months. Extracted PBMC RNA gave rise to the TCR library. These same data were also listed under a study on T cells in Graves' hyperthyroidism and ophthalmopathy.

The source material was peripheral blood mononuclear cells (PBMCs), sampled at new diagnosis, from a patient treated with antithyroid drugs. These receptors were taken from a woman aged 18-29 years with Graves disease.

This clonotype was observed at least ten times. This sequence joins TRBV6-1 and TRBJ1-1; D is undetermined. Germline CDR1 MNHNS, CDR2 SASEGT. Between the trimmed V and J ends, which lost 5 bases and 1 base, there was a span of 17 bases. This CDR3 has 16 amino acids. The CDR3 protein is CASSPLPGVENTEAFF. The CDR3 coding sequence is TGTGCCAGCAGTCCCCTCCCGGGAGTGGAGAACACTGAAGCTTTCTTT.

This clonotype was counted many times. The CDR3 DNA reads TGTGCCAGCAGTGGCCCAGAGTTCAGTAGCGCTGAAGCTTTCTTT. Translation: CASSGPEFSSAEAFF. This chain connects TRBV2 to TRBJ1-1; D is unresolved. V shed 4 bases and J shed 6 bases, with 18 bases lying between them. The CDR3 runs to 15 residues. Per the germline V gene, CDR1 is SNHLY and CDR2 is FYNNEI.